What follows are 17 T cell receptor beta chains derived from one specimen sequenced in a study of blood T cell repertoires in COVID-19. Produced via immunoSEQ multiplex PCR; TCRdb's table is partial and in-frame only. This sample has around 270,000 clones, with 75% to 95% found just once. The sequenced sample was peripheral blood. All receptors derive from a person aged 18 to 35 with COVID-19, enrolled during active disease.

CDR3 DNA: TGTGCCAGCAGTGAATCCTACGGCGGCCACACTGAAGCTTTCTTT. Translation gives CASSESYGGHTEAFF. The chain has TRBV25-1 and TRBJ1-1, with D unclear. This CDR3 contains 15 residues. Trimming left V 1 base short and J 3 bases short, with 12 bases between. Per the germline V gene, CDR1 is MGHDK and CDR2 is SYGVNS.

CDR3 loop: CASSFSGRPHEQYF. CDR3 coding DNA: TGTGCCAGCAGCTTTAGCGGGAGGCCCCACGAGCAGTACTTC. The chain carries TRBV7-9 and TRBJ2-7; TRBD2 matches 10 bases. Germline V CDR1 and CDR2: SEHNR, FQNEAQ (reference sequence). V was clipped by 3 bases and J by 5 bases; unmatched bases: 4. This CDR3 spans 14 amino acids.

The chain uses TRBV6-5 and TRBJ1-1; D is possibly TRBD1 (6 bases). V gave up 2 bases and J gave up 0 bases, with 10 bases separating them. Per germline, CDR1 MNHEY and CDR2 SVGAGI. The CDR3 contains 15 residues. The DNA of the CDR3 is TGTGCCAGCAGTTACAGTGGGGGCCTGAACACTGAAGCTTTCTTT. Its translation: CASSYSGGLNTEAFF.

The chain uses TRBV10-3 and TRBJ2-3; 7 bases are shared with TRBD2. Looked up from germline, CDR1 is ENHRY and CDR2 is SYGVKD. V shed 6 bases, J shed 3 bases, and the junction held 6 bases outside the gene matches. This CDR3 spans 14 amino acids. CDR3 bases: TGTGCCATCAGAGTGGGGGGGTCGACAGATACGCAGTATTTT. Its translation: CAIRVGGSTDTQYF.

The chain recombines TRBV3-1 (or the pseudogene TRBV3-2) with TRBJ2-4; the match to TRBD1 covers 7 bases. This CDR3 spans 14 amino acids. The V gene end was trimmed by 4 bases and the J gene end by 3 bases; junction bases not matched to a gene: 3. The V gene's germline CDR1 is LGHDT and CDR2 YNNKEL (reference sequence). Here the CDR3 reads CASSPGTDKNIQYF. CDR3 nucleotides: TGTGCCAGCAGCCCGGGGACAGACAAAAACATTCAGTACTTC.

The chain is built from TRBV21-1 and TRBJ1-5. TRBV21-1 is a listed pseudogene. The CDR3 totals 14 residues. CDR3 region: CAAGYGVGNQPQHF. In DNA form, the CDR3 reads TGTGCCGCGGGATACGGGGTGGGGAATCAGCCCCAGCATTTT.

The CDR3 coding sequence is TGTGCCAGCAGTCAGGGTTACACCTACGAGCAGTACTTC. This translates into CASSQGYTYEQYF. V gene TRBV12-3 or TRBV12-4 combines with J gene TRBJ2-7, with a tentative D call TRBD1 (5 bases). The CDR3 is made up of 13 amino acids. The V and J ends lost 5 bases and 2 bases respectively, with 10 bases between them.

This sequence joins TRBV5-4 and TRBJ1-6; unclear D gene. V was trimmed by 0 bases and J by 10 bases, leaving 5 bases between them. The CDR3 runs 12 residues. The germline gives CDR1 SGHNT, CDR2 YYREEE (reference sequence). The CDR3 reads CASSLDSSPLHF. The DNA for the CDR3 is TGTGCCAGCAGCTTGGACTCCTCACCCCTCCACTTT.

About this clone itself: The junction and the germline gene differ at one end; a read error may be behind it. The V gene is TRBV7-7, the J gene TRBJ2-1; TRBD2 is a possible D gene (7 bases). The germline gives CDR1 SSHAT, CDR2 FNYEAQ (reference sequence). This CDR3 is 17 amino acids long. DNA of the CDR3: TGTGCTAGCAGCTTAGCGGCTGGAGGGGGAGGGCTCAATGAGCAGTTCTTC. Translation: CASSLAAGGGGLNEQFF.

The V call is TRBV7-2, the J call TRBJ2-7; tentatively, D is TRBD2 (6 bases). The CDR3 is made up of 15 amino acids. CDR1 and CDR2 (germline): SGHTA, FQGNSA. V lost 5 bases to trimming and J lost 1 base, with 15 bases between them. This chain's CDR3 is CASSLRGAGSYEQYF. CDR3 nucleotide sequence: TGTGCCAGCAGCCTCCGAGGGGCGGGATCCTACGAGCAGTACTTC.

The chain joins TRBV19 to TRBJ2-7, with 7 bases aligning to TRBD1. This CDR3 has 14 amino acids. Trimming at V came to 5 bases and at J to 7 bases, leaving 11 bases not matched to a gene. CDR1 is LNHDA and CDR2 is SQIVND in the germline V gene (reference sequence). The CDR3 sequence: CASSWDSPNGEQYF. CDR3 coding DNA: TGTGCCAGTAGTTGGGACAGCCCCAACGGGGAGCAGTACTTC.

This clone was seen a few times. This rearrangement joins TRBV5-1 to TRBJ2-2; D not resolved. Trimming pared 1 base from V and 0 bases from J, leaving 4 bases between. The germline gives CDR1 SGHRS, CDR2 YFSETQ. The CDR3 runs 14 residues. As DNA, the CDR3 is TGCGCCAGCAGCTTGTTAACGAACACCGGGGAGCTGTTTTTT. It encodes CASSLLTNTGELFF.

The rearrangement links TRBV5-4 to TRBJ2-7, with a weak D call TRBD1 (6 bases). The CDR3 is made up of 15 amino acids. The germline CDR1 and CDR2 sequences are SGHNT and YYREEE (reference sequence). Trimming took 1 base from V and 4 from J, leaving 15 bases between them. The DNA of the CDR3 is TGTGCCAGCAGCTTGAGACAGGTTGGGGCGTACGAGCAGTACTTC. Protein: CASSLRQVGAYEQYF. The entire variable domain, with the rest obtained from reference TRBV5-4 and TRBJ2-7, is as follows: ETGVTQSPTHLIKTRGQQVTLRCSSQSGHNTVSWYQQALGQGPQFIFQYYREEENGRGNFPPRFSGLQFPNYSSELNVNALELDDSALYLCASSLRQVGAYEQYFGPGTRLTVT.

The chain links TRBV24-1 to TRBJ1-2; D is possibly TRBD1 (6 bases). Germline V gives CDR1 KGHDR, CDR2 SFDVKD. Trimming removed 8 bases at V and 4 bases at J, with 10 bases between. The CDR3 is made up of 12 amino acids. The CDR3 nucleotides are TGTGCCACCACGGAAGGGGGCTATGGCTACACCTTC. It yields the protein CATTEGGYGYTF.

The CDR3 nucleotides are TGTGCCAGCAGCCAAGTAGGCGGGTCTGGAAACACCATATATTTT. This codes for CASSQVGGSGNTIYF. The chain recombines TRBV3-1 (or the pseudogene TRBV3-2) with TRBJ1-3; D ambiguous. Per the germline V gene, CDR1 is LGHDT and CDR2 is YNNKEL (reference sequence). V shed 1 base and J shed 1 base, with 8 bases lying between them. The CDR3 is 15 amino acids.

The chain links TRBV6-5 to TRBJ1-5, with D perhaps matching TRBD1 (5 bases). The germline gives CDR1 MNHEY, CDR2 SVGAGI. The CDR3 runs 15 residues. V was trimmed by 5 bases and J by 5 bases, leaving 16 bases between them. Here the CDR3 reads CASSLAAGWDQPQHF. CDR3 in DNA: TGTGCCAGCAGTCTTGCCGCAGGGTGGGATCAGCCCCAGCATTTT.

The chain couples TRBV3-1 (or the pseudogene TRBV3-2) to TRBJ2-4, with TRBD1 identical over 7 bases. V lost 1 base, J lost 8 bases, and 2 bases stayed unmatched. Germline V gene sequence: CDR1 LGHDT, CDR2 YNNKEL (reference sequence). The CDR3 covers 13 residues. Here the CDR3 DNA reads TGTGCCAGCAGCCAAGTTGGGACAGACATTCAGTACTTC. Amino acids: CASSQVGTDIQYF.